Here is one TCR beta chain with its context. The target antigen is unknown. One end of the junction does not line up with germline, which may come from a read error. This entry belongs to a study of human T cells and chemical hapten exposure. Turning to the study itself: Small differences in pooled library volume mainly drove the variation in TCR yields per sample. Study-level points and caveats: DPC sensitization produced no change in TCRs with frequency above 1 in 1000.

This CDR3 comprises 12 residues. Looked up from germline, CDR1 is LGHDT and CDR2 is YNNKEL (reference sequence). The authors' total RNA extraction used unfractionated whole blood. The library tagged each cDNA molecule with unique molecular identifiers. TCRdb called the 5' RACE reads again in MiXCR, with one record for every CDR3 protein. This sample has approximately 81,000 distinct CDR3 sequences, with 6% to 8.5% found just once. The J gene is TRBJ1-2, the V gene TRBV3-1; no firm D call. This clonotype was obtained from a male donor in good health. The CDR3 DNA reads TGTGCCAGCAGCCAAGATTTAGCGGTTACAGCGTTC. It codes for CASSQDLAVTAF.